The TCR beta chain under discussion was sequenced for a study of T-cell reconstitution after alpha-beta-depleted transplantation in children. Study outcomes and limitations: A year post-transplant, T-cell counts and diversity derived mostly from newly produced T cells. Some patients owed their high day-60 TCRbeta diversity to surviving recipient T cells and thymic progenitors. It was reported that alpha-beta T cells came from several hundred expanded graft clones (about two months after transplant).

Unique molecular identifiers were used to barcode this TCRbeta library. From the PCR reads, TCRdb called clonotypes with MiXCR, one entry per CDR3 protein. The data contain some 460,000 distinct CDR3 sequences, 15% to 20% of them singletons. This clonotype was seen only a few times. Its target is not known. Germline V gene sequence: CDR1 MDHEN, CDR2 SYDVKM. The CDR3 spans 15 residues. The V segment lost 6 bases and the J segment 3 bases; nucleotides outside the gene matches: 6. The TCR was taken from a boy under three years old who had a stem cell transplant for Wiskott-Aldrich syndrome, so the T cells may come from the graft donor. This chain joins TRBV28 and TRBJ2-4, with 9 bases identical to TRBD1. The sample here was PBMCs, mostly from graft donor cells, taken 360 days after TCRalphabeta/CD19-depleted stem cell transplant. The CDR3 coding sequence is TGTGCCAGCAGAACAGGGGGCGCGGTCAAAAACATTCAGTACTTC. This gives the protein CASRTGGAVKNIQYF.